A selection of T cell receptor beta chains follows, all from one sample in a study of blood T cells in healthy people across ages. One entry per CDR3 protein results from TCRdb running MiXCR on the 5' RACE reads. Among around 280,000 distinct CDR3 sequences listed, 25% to 30% were seen once. Sample: blood. These receptors came from a woman in her 70s in good health. Both conserved end residues are trimmed from each CDR3.

v_call,cdr3_aa
TRBV29-1,SVVTRGADTQY
TRBV7-2,ASSQRAGDEKLF
TRBV7-2,ASSFDRVNEQF
TRBV24-1,ATSDADTNQPQH
TRBV20-1,SARQGLTYNSPLH
TRBV7-3,ASSSPGTANTEAF
TRBV6-2/TRBV6-3,ASRRTGTTYEQY
TRBV7-3,VSSLTRQETQY
TRBV20-1,SARGLHTGHETLF
TRBV25-1,ASSDPAGGRQEKLF
TRBV20-1,SASSQAGAHEQY
TRBV12-3/TRBV12-4,ASSKGQDNSPLH
TRBV11-1,ASSSGLATDRGLIGEKLF
TRBV12-3/TRBV12-4,ASSLTGPRETQY
TRBV20-1,SATGQGVILGSEKLF
TRBV7-2,ASSLDSPSQPQH
TRBV19,ASSYPVSEKLF
TRBV14,ASSQEFGSSYEQY
TRBV15,ATSPRGETQY
TRBV20-1,SARSPPSGETQY
TRBV5-1,ASSRDSLRDGYT
TRBV18,ASSQAVGGFEKTQY
TRBV6-6,ASSPIEGTDTQY
TRBV19,ASSILPGPTYEQY
TRBV15,ATSMLAGTYGYT
TRBV2,ASSWDNANTGELF
TRBV6-2/TRBV6-3,ASSTVNQPQH